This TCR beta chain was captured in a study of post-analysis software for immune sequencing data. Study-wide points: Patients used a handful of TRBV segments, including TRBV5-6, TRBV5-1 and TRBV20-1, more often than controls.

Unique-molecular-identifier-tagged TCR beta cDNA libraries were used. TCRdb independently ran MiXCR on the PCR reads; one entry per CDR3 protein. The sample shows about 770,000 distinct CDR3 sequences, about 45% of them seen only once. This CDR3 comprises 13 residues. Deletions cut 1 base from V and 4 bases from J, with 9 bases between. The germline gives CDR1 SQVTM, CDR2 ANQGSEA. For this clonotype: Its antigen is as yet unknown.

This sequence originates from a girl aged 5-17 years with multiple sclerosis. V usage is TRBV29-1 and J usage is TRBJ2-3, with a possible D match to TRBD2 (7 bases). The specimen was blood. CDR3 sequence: CSVEGGGADTQYF. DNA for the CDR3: TGCAGCGTTGAAGGCGGGGGCGCAGATACGCAGTATTTT.